This entry lists 24 T cell receptor beta chains sequenced from one sample in a study of cytomegalovirus exposure and HLA in healthy donors. It was with 60 Vbeta and 13 Jbeta primers that the PCR ran. TCRdb keeps only in-frame clones here, not all; method: immunoSEQ multiplex PCR. This sample has 150,000 to 190,000 clones, with 75% found just once. Input material: PBMCs. All receptors derive from a man between 18 and 35 years old in good health and CMV-seronegative.

The chain couples TRBV27 to TRBJ2-3; the match to TRBD2 covers 8 bases. Germline lookup yields CDR1 MNHEY and CDR2 SMNVEV (reference sequence). With V trimmed by 6 bases and J by 5 bases, 10 bases remained unmatched. The CDR3 consists of 15 residues. The DNA for the CDR3 is TGTGCCAGCAGCCCCTCCGGGAGGGCCTTAGATACGCAGTATTTT. Protein sequence: CASSPSGRALDTQYF.

V is TRBV27 and J is TRBJ2-1; D might be TRBD1 (8 bases). This CDR3 comprises 16 residues. V was cut by 8 bases and J by 0 bases, with 17 bases left in between. Germline CDR1 reads MNHEY; CDR2 reads SMNVEV (reference sequence). The CDR3 protein is CASSQQGGLSYNEQFF. DNA for the CDR3: TGTGCCAGCTCTCAACAGGGGGGGCTCTCCTACAATGAGCAGTTCTTC.

The chain couples TRBV27 to TRBJ2-7, with D tentatively TRBD2 (5 bases). V shed 2 bases and J shed 5 bases, with 10 bases lying between them. The germline V gene encodes CDR1 MNHEY and CDR2 SMNVEV (reference sequence). CDR3 size: 13 residues. CDR3 bases: TGTGCCAGCAGTTTAGAACGGGGTGACGAGCAGTACTTC. Protein: CASSLERGDEQYF.

V is TRBV27 and J is TRBJ2-5; 7 nucleotides agree with TRBD1. CDR1 is MNHEY and CDR2 is SMNVEV in the germline V gene (reference sequence). V gave up 8 bases and J gave up 11 bases; unmatched junction bases: 14. The CDR3 length is 13 residues. The CDR3 DNA sequence: TGTGCCAGCGGGGACAGAAGCGGAAATGAGCAGTACTTC. It codes for CASGDRSGNEQYF.

The J gene is TRBJ2-5, the V gene TRBV4-1, with TRBD2 matching 7 bases. Germline V gives CDR1 MGHRA, CDR2 YSYEKL. The CDR3 is 17 residues long. The V gene end was trimmed by 2 bases and the J gene end by 4 bases; junction bases not matched to a gene: 13. The CDR3 spells CASSQLWGRAGVETQYF. The CDR3 region has the DNA TGCGCCAGCAGCCAATTGTGGGGGAGGGCCGGGGTAGAGACCCAGTACTTC.

The chain employs TRBV6-1 and TRBJ2-5, with D possibly being TRBD1 (5 bases). The germline V gene has CDR1 MNHNS and CDR2 SASEGT. The V end was cut by 6 bases, the J end by 4 bases, with 15 bases between. The CDR3 totals 14 residues. The CDR3: CASRDRTNRETQYF. The CDR3 DNA follows: TGTGCCAGCAGAGACCGGACAAATCGAGAGACCCAGTACTTC.

In nucleotides, the CDR3 is TGTGCCAGCAGCGCGTGGGGGGGAGGGTTTCAGCCCCAGCATTTT. It yields the protein CASSAWGGGFQPQHF. The chain is built from TRBV9 and TRBJ1-5; the D gene is possibly TRBD1 (5 bases). The germline V gene encodes CDR1 SGDLS and CDR2 YYNGEE. Trimming took off 3 bases at V and 6 bases at J, with 16 bases between the two ends. The CDR3 length is 15 residues.

This chain connects TRBV6-6 to TRBJ2-5; a possible D gene is TRBD1 (6 bases). Per the germline V gene, CDR1 is MNHNY and CDR2 is SVGAGI (reference sequence). V shed 4 bases and J shed 4 bases, with 13 bases lying between them. This CDR3 contains 14 residues. The CDR3 loop reads CASSSGAGVETQYF. DNA of the CDR3: TGTGCCAGCAGTTCAGGGGCAGGGGTAGAGACCCAGTACTTC.

CDR3 sequence (DNA): TGCGCCAGCAGCCAAGTCGCGCCTAACACCGGGGAGCTGTTTTTT. Amino acid sequence: CASSQVAPNTGELFF. The chain is built from TRBV4-3 and TRBJ2-2, with D unclear. The CDR3 extends over 15 amino acids. Germline V gives CDR1 LGHNA, CDR2 YSLEER. The ends were cut back, 1 base at V and 2 bases at J, with 8 bases in the middle.

This chain links TRBV2 with TRBJ1-1; D might be TRBD1 (5 bases). The ends were cut back, 3 bases at V and 3 bases at J, with 8 bases in the middle. Germline-derived CDR1 and CDR2 are SNHLY and FYNNEI. This CDR3 has 13 residues. In DNA form, the CDR3 reads TGTGCCAGCAGTGACGGCAGGGACACTGAAGCTTTCTTT. It codes for CASSDGRDTEAFF.

V usage is TRBV5-4 and J usage is TRBJ2-7; 7 bases map to TRBD2. Per the germline V gene, CDR1 is SGHNT and CDR2 is YYREEE (reference sequence). The V segment lost 0 bases and the J segment 3 bases; nucleotides outside the gene matches: 3. CDR3 size: 14 residues. In DNA form, the CDR3 reads TGTGCCAGCAGCTTGGACCTAGCGGTCTACGAGCAGTACTTC. Translated, it gives CASSLDLAVYEQYF.

The J gene is TRBJ1-4, the V gene TRBV4-3, with no clear D. Germline CDR1 is LGHNA and CDR2 is YSLEER. V was shortened by 4 bases and J by 6 bases, with 12 bases between the two germline ends. This CDR3 spans 14 amino acids. The DNA for the CDR3 is TGCGCCAGCAGCCCTGAGGGTGGGGATGAAAAACTGTTTTTT. Its protein is CASSPEGGDEKLFF.

The rearrangement links TRBV6-5 to TRBJ2-5; D remains ambiguous. V lost 8 bases to trimming and J lost 2 bases, with 18 bases between them. The CDR3 is 15 amino acids. The germline gives CDR1 MNHEY, CDR2 SVGAGI. This CDR3 reads CASRPPSDLQETQYF. DNA for the CDR3: TGTGCCAGCCGCCCCCCCAGCGACCTACAAGAGACCCAGTACTTC.

The chain combines TRBV12-5 with TRBJ2-2; D might be TRBD1 (5 bases). Germline loops: CDR1 LGHNT, CDR2 FRNRAP. CDR3 length: 18 amino acids. Between the trimmed V and J ends, which lost 2 bases and 7 bases, there was a span of 23 bases. CDR3 loop: CASGLYFGEEGEHGELFF. The CDR3 bases are TGTGCTAGTGGTTTGTATTTTGGGGAAGAAGGGGAACACGGGGAGCTGTTTTTT.

This sequence joins TRBV9 and TRBJ2-1; TRBD1 aligns across 11 bases. The CDR3 sequence is 15 residues long. CDR1 SGDLS and CDR2 YYNGEE come from the germline V gene. V gave up 0 bases and J gave up 6 bases; unmatched junction bases: 2. CDR3 nucleotides: TGTGCCAGCAGCGTAGTTGGGACAGGGGGCAATGAGCAGTTCTTC. The encoded protein is CASSVVGTGGNEQFF.

This chain joins TRBV5-1 and TRBJ2-7; 9 positions agree with TRBD1. Germline loops: CDR1 SGHRS, CDR2 YFSETQ. The CDR3 has 14 residues. Trimming at V came to 4 bases and at J to 2 bases, leaving 4 bases not matched to a gene. CDR3 loop: CASSPGQGPYEQYF. The CDR3 DNA sequence: TGCGCCAGCAGCCCGGGACAGGGTCCCTACGAGCAGTACTTC.

The rearrangement uses TRBV14 and TRBJ2-7; the match to TRBD2 covers 11 bases. Germline lookup yields CDR1 SGHDN and CDR2 FVKESK. V shed 4 bases and J 3 bases; nucleotides not matched to a gene: 2. The CDR3 covers 14 residues. CDR3: CASSLAGGVYEQYF. CDR3 coding DNA: TGTGCCAGCAGCCTAGCGGGAGGGGTCTACGAGCAGTACTTC.

The rearrangement links TRBV6-1 to TRBJ2-5; 15 nucleotides line up with TRBD2. The CDR3 is 14 amino acids. Germline V CDR1 and CDR2: MNHNS, SASEGT. Trimming cost V 7 bases and J 10 bases; bases outside gene matches: 7. This chain's CDR3 is CASTFGLAGGNQYF. The CDR3 DNA follows: TGTGCCAGCACATTCGGACTAGCGGGAGGGAACCAGTACTTC.

The V gene is TRBV5-4, the J gene TRBJ2-3, with TRBD1 matching 9 bases. V shed 0 bases, J shed 2 bases, and the junction held 4 bases outside the gene matches. The CDR3 has 16 amino acids. CDR1 is SGHNT, CDR2 YYREEE, per germline (reference sequence). The CDR3 region is CASSLEGDRVTDTQYF. The CDR3 DNA reads as TGTGCCAGCAGCTTGGAGGGGGACAGGGTCACAGATACGCAGTATTTT.

The chain uses TRBV15 and TRBJ1-2; 7 bases match TRBD1. V shed 5 bases and J 4 bases; nucleotides not matched to a gene: 10. CDR1 and CDR2 from the germline V gene are LNHNV and YYDKDF (reference sequence). This CDR3 has 15 amino acids. The CDR3 sequence: CATSSRDSRAYGYTF. The CDR3 DNA reads as TGTGCCACCAGCTCACGGGACAGTCGGGCCTATGGCTACACCTTC.

The chain is built from TRBV2 and TRBJ2-3, with TRBD2 identical over 10 bases. There are 15 residues in the CDR3. J lost 3 bases, V lost 8 bases, and 8 bases had no gene match. Germline V gene sequence: CDR1 SNHLY, CDR2 FYNNEI. In nucleotides, the CDR3 is TGTGCCAGCCCCCCTAGCGGGAGTGGGACAGATACGCAGTATTTT. Translation gives CASPPSGSGTDTQYF.

V gene TRBV4-1 combines with J gene TRBJ1-1; D uncertain. Deletions cut 0 bases from V and 6 bases from J, with 14 bases between. This CDR3 has 15 amino acids. Germline V gives CDR1 MGHRA, CDR2 YSYEKL. For the CDR3, the DNA is TGCGCCAGCAGCCAAGACCCCTTGTGGCAACCTGAAGCTTTCTTT. Its translation is CASSQDPLWQPEAFF.

The rearrangement links TRBV27 to TRBJ2-1; D is ambiguous. Trimming stripped 2 bases from V and 6 bases from J, with 5 bases between. This CDR3 region has 12 residues. Germline CDR1 reads MNHEY; CDR2 reads SMNVEV (reference sequence). The CDR3 is CASSLPTNEQFF. The CDR3 DNA follows: TGTGCCAGCAGTTTACCTACCAATGAGCAGTTCTTC.

The chain is built from TRBV7-8 and TRBJ2-7; the D gene is possibly TRBD1 (5 bases). This CDR3 spans 16 amino acids. Trimming shortened V by 1 base and J by 2 bases, and 15 bases separated the two germline ends. CDR1 and CDR2 from the germline V gene are SGHVS and FQNEAQ. CDR3 DNA sequence: TGTGCCAGCAGCTTAGATAAGCAGGGTAGGACCTACGAGCAGTACTTC. It specifies CASSLDKQGRTYEQYF.